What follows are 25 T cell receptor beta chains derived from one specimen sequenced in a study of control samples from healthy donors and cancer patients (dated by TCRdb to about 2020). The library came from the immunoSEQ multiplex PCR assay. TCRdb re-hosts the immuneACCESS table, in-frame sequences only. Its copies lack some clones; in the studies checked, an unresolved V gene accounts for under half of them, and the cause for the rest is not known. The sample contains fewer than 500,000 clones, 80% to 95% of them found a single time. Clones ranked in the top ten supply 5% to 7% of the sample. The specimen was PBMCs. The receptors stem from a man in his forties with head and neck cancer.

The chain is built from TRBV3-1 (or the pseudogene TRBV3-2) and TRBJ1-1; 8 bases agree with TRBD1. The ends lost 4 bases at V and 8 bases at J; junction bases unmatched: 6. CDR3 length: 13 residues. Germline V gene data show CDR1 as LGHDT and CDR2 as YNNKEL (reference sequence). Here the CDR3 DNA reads TGTGCCAGCAGCCCCGGACAGGGTTCCGAAGCTTTCTTT. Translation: CASSPGQGSEAFF.

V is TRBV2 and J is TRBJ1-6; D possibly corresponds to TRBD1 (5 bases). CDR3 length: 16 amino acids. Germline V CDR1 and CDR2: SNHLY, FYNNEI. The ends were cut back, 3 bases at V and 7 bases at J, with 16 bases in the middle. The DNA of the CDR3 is TGTGCCAGCAGTGAGCTTCGGGGGGTTAGGAATTCACCCCTCCACTTT. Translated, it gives CASSELRGVRNSPLHF.

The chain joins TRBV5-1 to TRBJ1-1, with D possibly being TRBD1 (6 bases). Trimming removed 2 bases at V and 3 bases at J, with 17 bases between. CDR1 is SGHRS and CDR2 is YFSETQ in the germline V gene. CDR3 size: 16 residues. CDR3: CASSLLKGGIDTEAFF. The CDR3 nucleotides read TGCGCCAGCAGCTTACTGAAGGGGGGAATTGACACTGAAGCTTTCTTT.

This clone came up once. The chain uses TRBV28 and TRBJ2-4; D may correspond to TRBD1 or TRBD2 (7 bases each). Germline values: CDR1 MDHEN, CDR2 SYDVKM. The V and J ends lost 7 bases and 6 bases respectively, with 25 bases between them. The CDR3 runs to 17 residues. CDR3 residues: CASTRGGQLRYGNIQYF. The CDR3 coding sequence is TGTGCCAGCACCAGGGGGGGACAGTTACGGTATGGAAACATTCAGTACTTC.

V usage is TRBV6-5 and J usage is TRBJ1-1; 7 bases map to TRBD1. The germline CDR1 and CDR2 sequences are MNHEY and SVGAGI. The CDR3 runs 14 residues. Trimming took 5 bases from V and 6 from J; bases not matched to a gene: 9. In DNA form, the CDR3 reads TGTGCCAGCAGTAACACAGGGGCGGTTCCTGAAGCTTTCTTT. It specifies CASSNTGAVPEAFF.

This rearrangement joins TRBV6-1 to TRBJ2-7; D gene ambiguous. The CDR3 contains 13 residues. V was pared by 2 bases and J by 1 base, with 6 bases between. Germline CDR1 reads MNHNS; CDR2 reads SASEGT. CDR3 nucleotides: TGTGCCAGCAGTGAATCAACATCCTACGAGCAGTACTTC. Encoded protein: CASSESTSYEQYF.

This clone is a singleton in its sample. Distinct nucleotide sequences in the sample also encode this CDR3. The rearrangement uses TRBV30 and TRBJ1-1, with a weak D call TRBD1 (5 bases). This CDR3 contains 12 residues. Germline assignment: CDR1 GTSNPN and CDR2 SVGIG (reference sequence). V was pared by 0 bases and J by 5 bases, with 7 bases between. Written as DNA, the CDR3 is TGTGCCTGGAGTGTTGGGGGAACTGAAGCTTTCTTT. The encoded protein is CAWSVGGTEAFF.

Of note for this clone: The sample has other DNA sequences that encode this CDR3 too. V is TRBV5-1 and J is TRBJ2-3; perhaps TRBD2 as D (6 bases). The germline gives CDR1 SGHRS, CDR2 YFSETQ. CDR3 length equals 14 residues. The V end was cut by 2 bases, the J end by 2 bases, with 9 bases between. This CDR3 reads CASSLVAATDTQYF. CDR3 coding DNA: TGCGCCAGCAGCTTAGTAGCGGCCACAGATACGCAGTATTTT.

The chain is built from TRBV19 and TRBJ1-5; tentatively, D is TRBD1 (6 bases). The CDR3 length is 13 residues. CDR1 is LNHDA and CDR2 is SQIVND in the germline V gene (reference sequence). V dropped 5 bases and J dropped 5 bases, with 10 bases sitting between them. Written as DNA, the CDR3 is TGTGCCAGTAGTTTGGACAGCCATCAGCCCCAGCATTTT. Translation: CASSLDSHQPQHF.

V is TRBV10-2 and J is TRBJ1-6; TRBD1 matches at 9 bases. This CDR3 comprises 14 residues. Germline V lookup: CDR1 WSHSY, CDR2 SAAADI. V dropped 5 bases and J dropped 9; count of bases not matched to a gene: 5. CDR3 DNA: TGCGCCAGCAGTTCGACAGGGGGAGGTTCACCCCTCCACTTT. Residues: CASSSTGGGSPLHF.

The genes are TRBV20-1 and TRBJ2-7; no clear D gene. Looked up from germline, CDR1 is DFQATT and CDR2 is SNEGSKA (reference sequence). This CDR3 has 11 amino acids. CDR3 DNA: TGCAGCCCCTCCGCGGCCTACGAGCAGTACTTC. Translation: CSPSAAYEQYF.

CDR3 region: CASSMGLADLTGELFF. CDR3 DNA sequence: TGTGCCAGTAGTATGGGTCTAGCGGATCTCACCGGGGAGCTGTTTTTT. The gene calls are TRBV19 and TRBJ2-2; TRBD2 aligns across 7 bases. Germline V gene data show CDR1 as LNHDA and CDR2 as SQIVND (reference sequence). The CDR3 is 16 residues long. J was trimmed by 4 bases and V by 3 bases; bases with no gene match: 8. The full variable domain, rest sourced from reference TRBV19 and TRBJ2-2, is DGGITQSPKYLFRKEGQNVTLSCEQNLNHDAMYWYRQDPGQGLRLIYYSQIVNDFQKGDIAEGYSVSREKKESFPLTVTSAQKNPTAFYLCASSMGLADLTGELFFGEGSRLTVL.

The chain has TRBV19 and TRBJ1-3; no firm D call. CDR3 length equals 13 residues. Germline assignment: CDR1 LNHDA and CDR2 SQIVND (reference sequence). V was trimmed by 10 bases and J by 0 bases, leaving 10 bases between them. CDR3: CATQQSSGNTIYF. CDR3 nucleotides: TGTGCCACCCAACAGAGCTCTGGAAACACCATATATTTT.

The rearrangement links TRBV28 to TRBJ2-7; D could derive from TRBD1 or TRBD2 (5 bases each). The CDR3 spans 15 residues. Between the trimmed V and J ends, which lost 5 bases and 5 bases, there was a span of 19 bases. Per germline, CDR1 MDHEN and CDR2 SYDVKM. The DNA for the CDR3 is TGTGCCAGCAGTATCTCCGGGACCGCGTATGACGAGCAGTACTTC. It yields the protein CASSISGTAYDEQYF.

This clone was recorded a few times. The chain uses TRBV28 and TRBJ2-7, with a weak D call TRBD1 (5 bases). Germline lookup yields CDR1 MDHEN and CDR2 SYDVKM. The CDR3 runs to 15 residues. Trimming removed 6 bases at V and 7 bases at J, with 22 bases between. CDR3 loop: CASSPPDVGPGEQYF. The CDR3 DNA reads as TGTGCCAGCAGCCCCCCCGATGTGGGGCCAGGGGAGCAGTACTTC.

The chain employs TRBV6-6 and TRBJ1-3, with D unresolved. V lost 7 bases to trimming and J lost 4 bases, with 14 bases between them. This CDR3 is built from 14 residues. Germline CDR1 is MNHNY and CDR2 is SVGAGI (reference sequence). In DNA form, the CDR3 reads TGTGCCAGCAACGGGATAGGGAGGGGAAACACCATATATTTT. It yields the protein CASNGIGRGNTIYF.

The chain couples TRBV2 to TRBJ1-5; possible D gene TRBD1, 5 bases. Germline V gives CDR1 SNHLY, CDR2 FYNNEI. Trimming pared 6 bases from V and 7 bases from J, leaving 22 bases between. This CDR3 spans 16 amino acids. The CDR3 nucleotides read TGTGCCAGCAGACTCGAATTCTCAGGGTTATTGCAGCCCCAGCATTTT. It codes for CASRLEFSGLLQPQHF.

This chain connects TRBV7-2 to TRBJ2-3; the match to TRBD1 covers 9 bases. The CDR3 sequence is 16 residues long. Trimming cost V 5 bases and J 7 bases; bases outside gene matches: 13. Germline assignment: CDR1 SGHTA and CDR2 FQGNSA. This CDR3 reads CASSKRSGQGVHTQYF. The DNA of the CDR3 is TGTGCCAGCAGCAAAAGGTCGGGACAGGGTGTACATACGCAGTATTTT. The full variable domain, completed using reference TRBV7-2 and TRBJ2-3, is GAGVSQSPSNKVTEKGKDVELRCDPISGHTALYWYRQSLGQGLEFLIYFQGNSAPDKSGLPSDRFSAERTGGSVSTLTIQRTQQEDSAVYLCASSKRSGQGVHTQYFGPGTRLTVL.

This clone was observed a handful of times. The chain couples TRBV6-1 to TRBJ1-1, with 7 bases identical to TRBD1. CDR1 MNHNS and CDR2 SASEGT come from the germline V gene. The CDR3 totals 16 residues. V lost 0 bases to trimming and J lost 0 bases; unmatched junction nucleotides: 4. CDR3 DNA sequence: TGTGCCAGCAGTGAAGCGGGGACAGAGATGAACACTGAAGCTTTCTTT. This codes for CASSEAGTEMNTEAFF.

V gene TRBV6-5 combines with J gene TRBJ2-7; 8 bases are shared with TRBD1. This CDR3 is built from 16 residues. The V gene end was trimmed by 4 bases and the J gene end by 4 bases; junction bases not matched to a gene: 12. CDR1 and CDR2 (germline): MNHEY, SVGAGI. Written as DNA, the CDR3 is TGTGCCAGCAGTTCCAATTTCGACAGGGGACGGTACGAGCAGTACTTC. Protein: CASSSNFDRGRYEQYF.

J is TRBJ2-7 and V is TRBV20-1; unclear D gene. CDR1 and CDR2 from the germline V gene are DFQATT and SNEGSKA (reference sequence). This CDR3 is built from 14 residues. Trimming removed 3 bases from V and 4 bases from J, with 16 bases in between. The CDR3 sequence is CSASPWDSLYEQYF. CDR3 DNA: TGCAGTGCTAGTCCTTGGGATAGTCTGTACGAGCAGTACTTC.

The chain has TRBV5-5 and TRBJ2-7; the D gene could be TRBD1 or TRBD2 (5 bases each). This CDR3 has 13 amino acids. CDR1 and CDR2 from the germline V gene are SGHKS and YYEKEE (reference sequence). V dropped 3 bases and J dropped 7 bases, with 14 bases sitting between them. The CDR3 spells CASSSGTVIEQYF. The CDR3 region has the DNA TGTGCCAGCAGCTCGGGGACGGTCATTGAGCAGTACTTC.

The CDR3 DNA reads TGTGCCAGCAGTCGGGACCGCCTGGCCTACGAGCAGTACTTC. It encodes CASSRDRLAYEQYF. The V and J genes are TRBV27 and TRBJ2-7, with D possibly being TRBD1 or TRBD2 (5 bases each). Germline CDR1 and CDR2: MNHEY and SMNVEV (reference sequence). The CDR3 length is 14 residues. Trimming took 5 bases from V and 2 from J, leaving 13 bases between them.

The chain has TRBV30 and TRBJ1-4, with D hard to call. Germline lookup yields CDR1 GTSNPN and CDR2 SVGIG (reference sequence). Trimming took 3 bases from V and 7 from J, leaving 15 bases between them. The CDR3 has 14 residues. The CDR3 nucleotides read TGTGCCTGGAGCCACCCGGGGTGGGGTGAAAAACTGTTTTTT. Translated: CAWSHPGWGEKLFF.

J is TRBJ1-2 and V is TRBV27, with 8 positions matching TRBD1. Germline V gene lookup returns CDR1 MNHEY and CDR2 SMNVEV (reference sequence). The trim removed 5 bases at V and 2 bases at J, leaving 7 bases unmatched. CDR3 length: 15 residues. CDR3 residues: CASSPRTGTNYGYTF. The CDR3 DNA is TGTGCCAGCAGTCCCAGGACAGGGACCAACTATGGCTACACCTTC.